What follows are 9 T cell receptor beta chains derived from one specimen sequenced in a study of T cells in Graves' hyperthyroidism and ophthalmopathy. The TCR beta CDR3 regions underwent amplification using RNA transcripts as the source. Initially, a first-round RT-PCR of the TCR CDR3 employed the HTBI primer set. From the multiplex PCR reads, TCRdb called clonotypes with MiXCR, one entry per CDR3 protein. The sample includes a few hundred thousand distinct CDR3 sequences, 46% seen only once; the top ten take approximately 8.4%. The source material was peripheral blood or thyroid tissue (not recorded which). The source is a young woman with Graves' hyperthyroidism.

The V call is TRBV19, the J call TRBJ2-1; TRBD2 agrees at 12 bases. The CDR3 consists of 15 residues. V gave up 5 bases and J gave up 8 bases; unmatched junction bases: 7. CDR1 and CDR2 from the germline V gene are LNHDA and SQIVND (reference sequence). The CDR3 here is CASSPTSGRGHEQFF. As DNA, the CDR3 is TGTGCCAGTAGTCCGACTAGCGGGAGAGGACATGAGCAGTTCTTC.

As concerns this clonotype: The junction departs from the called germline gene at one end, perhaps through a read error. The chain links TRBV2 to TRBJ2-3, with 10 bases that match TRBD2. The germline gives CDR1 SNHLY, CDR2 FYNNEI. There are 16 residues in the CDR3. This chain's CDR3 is CASSDGLADIRDTKYF. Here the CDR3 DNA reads TGTGCCAGCAGTGACGGACTAGCGGATATTCGGGATACGAAGTATTTT.

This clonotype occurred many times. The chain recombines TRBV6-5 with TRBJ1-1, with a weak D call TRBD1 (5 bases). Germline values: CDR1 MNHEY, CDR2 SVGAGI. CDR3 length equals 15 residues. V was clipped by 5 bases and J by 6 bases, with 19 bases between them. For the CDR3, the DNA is TGTGCCAGCAGTACCGGGACTTTGGTATCCTCTGAAGCTTTCTTT. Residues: CASSTGTLVSSEAFF.

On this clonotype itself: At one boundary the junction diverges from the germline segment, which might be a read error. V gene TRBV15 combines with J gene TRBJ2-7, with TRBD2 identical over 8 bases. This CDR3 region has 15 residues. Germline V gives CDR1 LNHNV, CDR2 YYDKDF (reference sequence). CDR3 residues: CAASRRSGSVDEQYF. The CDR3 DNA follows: TGTGCCGCCAGCAGACGAAGCGGGAGTGTCGACGAGCAGTACTTC.

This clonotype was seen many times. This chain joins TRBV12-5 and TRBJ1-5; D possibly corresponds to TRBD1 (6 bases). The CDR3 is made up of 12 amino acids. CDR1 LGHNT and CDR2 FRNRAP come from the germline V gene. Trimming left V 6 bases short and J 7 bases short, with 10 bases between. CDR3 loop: CASGQGTQPQHF. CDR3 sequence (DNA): TGTGCTAGTGGCCAGGGGACGCAGCCCCAGCATTTT.

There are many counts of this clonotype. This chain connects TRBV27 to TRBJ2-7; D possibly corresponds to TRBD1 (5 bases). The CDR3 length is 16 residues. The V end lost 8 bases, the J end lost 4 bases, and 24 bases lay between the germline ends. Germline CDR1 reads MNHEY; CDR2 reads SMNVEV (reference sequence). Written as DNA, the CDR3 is TGTGCCAGCGGCATAATTCCCTCGGTACAGGTGTACGAGCAGTACTTC. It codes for CASGIIPSVQVYEQYF.

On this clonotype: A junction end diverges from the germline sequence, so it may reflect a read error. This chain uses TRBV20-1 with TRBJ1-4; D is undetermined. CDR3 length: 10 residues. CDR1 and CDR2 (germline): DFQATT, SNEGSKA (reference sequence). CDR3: CSARRLAGVF. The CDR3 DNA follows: TGCAGTGCTAGGCGTCTAGCGGGAGTCTTT.

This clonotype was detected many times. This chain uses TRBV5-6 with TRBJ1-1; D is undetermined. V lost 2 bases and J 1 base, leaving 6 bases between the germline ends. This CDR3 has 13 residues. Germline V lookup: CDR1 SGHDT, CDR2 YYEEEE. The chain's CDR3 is CASSFLQNTEAFF. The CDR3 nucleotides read TGTGCCAGCAGCTTTCTCCAGAACACTGAAGCTTTCTTT.

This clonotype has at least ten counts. The CDR3 DNA is TGTGCCAGCAGCTACAGACAGGTCCACGAGCAGTACTTC. Translating gives CASSYRQVHEQYF. The J gene is TRBJ2-7, the V gene TRBV6-6; D possibly corresponds to TRBD1 (6 bases). The ends were cut back, 6 bases at V and 5 bases at J, with 14 bases in the middle. This CDR3 region has 13 residues. CDR1 MNHNY and CDR2 SVGAGI come from the germline V gene (reference sequence).